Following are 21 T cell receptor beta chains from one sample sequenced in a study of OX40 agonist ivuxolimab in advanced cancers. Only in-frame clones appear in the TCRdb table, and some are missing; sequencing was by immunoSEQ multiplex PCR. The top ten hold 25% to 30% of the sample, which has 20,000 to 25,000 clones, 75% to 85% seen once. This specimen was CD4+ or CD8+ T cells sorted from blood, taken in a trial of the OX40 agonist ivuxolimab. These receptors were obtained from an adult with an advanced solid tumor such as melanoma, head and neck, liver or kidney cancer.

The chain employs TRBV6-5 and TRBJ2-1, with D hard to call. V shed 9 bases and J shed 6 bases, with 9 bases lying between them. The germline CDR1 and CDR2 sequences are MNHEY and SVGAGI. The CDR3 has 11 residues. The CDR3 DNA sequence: TGTGCCAGTGTCCTTGGCAATGAGCAGTTCTTC. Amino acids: CASVLGNEQFF.

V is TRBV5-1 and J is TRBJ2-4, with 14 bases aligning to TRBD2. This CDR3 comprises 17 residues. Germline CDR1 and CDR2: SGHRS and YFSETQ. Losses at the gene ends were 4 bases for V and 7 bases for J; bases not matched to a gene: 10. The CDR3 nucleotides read TGCGCCAGCAGCACGGGACTAGCGGGAGAATGGTGGAACATTCAGTACTTC. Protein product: CASSTGLAGEWWNIQYF.

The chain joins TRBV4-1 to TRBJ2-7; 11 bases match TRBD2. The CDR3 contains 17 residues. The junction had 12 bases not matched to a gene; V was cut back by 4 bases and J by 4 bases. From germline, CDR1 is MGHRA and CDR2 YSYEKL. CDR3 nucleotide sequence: TGCGCCAGCAGCCGACCGCGGACTAGCGGGTCGGGTTACGAGCAGTACTTC. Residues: CASSRPRTSGSGYEQYF.

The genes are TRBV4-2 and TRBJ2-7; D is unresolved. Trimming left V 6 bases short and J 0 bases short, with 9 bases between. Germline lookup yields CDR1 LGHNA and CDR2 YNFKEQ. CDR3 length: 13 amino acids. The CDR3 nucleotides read TGTGCCAGCAGTGATGCCCTCTCCTACGAGCAGTACTTC. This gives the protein CASSDALSYEQYF.

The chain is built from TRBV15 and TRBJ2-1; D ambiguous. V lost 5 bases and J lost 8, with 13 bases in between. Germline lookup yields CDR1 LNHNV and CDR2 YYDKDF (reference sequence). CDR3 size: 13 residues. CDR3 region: CATSATYFDEQFF. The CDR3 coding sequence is TGTGCCACCAGCGCCACTTATTTCGATGAGCAGTTCTTC.

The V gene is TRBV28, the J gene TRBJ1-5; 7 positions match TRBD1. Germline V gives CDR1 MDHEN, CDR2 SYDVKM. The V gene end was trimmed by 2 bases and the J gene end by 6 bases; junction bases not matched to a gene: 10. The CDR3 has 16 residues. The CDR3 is CASSLNTGRGVQPQHF. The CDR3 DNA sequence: TGTGCCAGCAGTTTAAATACGGGCAGGGGGGTTCAGCCCCAGCATTTT.

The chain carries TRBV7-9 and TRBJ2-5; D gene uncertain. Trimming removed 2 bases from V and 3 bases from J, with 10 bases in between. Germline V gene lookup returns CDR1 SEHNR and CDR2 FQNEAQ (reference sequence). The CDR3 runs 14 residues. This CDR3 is CASSLPWQKETQYF. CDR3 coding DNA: TGTGCCAGCAGCTTACCTTGGCAAAAAGAGACCCAGTACTTC.

CDR3 in DNA: TGTGCCAGCAGCTTAGAGGACACTATGGGCAATCAGCCCCAGCATTTT. Amino acid sequence: CASSLEDTMGNQPQHF. V and J are TRBV7-9 and TRBJ1-5; TRBD1 is a possible D gene (5 bases). Deletions cut 1 base from V and 2 bases from J, with 12 bases between. This CDR3 comprises 16 residues. Germline CDR1 SEHNR, CDR2 FQNEAQ (reference sequence).

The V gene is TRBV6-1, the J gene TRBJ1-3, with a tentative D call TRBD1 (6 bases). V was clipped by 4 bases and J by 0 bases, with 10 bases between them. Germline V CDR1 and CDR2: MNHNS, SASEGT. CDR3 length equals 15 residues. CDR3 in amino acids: CASSGDRTSGNTIYF. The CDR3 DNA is TGTGCCAGCAGTGGCGACAGGACCTCTGGAAACACCATATATTTT.

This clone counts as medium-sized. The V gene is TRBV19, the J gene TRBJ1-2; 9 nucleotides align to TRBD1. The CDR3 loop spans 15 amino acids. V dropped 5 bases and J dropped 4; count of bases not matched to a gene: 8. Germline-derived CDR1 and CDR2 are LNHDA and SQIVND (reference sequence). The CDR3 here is CASSLAGQGSYGYTF. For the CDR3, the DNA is TGTGCCAGTAGTCTTGCCGGACAGGGGTCCTATGGCTACACCTTC.

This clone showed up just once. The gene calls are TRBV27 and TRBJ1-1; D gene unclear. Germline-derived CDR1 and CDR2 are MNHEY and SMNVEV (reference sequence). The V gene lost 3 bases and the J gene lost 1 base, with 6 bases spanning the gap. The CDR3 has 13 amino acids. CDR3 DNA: TGTGCCAGCAGTTTTGCGGGGAACACTGAAGCTTTCTTT. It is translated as CASSFAGNTEAFF.

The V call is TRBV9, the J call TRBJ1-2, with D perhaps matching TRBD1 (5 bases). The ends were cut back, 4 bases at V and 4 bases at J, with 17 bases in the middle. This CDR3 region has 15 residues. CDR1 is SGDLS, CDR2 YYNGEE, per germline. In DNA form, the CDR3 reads TGTGCCAGCAGCCTAGGGTTCAGGGAACTCTATGGCTACACCTTC. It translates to CASSLGFRELYGYTF.

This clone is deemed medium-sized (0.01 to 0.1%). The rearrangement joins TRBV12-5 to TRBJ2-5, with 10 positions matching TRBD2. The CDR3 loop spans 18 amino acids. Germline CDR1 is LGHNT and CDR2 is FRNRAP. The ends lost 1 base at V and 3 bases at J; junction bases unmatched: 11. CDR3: CASGLALAGVSLEETQYF. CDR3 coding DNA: TGTGCTAGTGGTTTGGCGCTAGCGGGAGTATCCTTGGAAGAGACCCAGTACTTC. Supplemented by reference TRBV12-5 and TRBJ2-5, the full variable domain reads DARVTQTPRHKVTEMGQEVTMRCQPILGHNTVFWYRQTMMQGLELLAYFRNRAPLDDSGMPKDRFSAEMPDATLATLKIQPSEPRDSAVYFCASGLALAGVSLEETQYFGPGTRLLVL.

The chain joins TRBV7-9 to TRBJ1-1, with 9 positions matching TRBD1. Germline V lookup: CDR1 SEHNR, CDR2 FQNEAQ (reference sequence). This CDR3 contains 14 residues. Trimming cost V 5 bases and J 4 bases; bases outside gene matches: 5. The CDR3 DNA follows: TGTGCCAGCAGCGGGGACAGGGTTGGCACTGAAGCTTTCTTT. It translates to CASSGDRVGTEAFF.

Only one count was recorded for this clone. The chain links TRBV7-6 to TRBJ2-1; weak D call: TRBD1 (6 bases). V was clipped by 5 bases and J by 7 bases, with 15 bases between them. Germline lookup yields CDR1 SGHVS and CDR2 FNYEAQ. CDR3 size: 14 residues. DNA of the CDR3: TGTGCCAGCAGCCCAGTGACGACAGGAAATGAGCAGTTCTTC. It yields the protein CASSPVTTGNEQFF.

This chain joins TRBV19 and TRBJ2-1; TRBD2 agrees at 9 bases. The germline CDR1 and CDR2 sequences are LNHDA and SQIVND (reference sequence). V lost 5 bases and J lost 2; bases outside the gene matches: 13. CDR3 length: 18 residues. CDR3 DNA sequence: TGTGCCAGTAGTCCGGGGGCTAGCGGGACCCCTCCCTACAATGAGCAGTTCTTC. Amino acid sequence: CASSPGASGTPPYNEQFF.

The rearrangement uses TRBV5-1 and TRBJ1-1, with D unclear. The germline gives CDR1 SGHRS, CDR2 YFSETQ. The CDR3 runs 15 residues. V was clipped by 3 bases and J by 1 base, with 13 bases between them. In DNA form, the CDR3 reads TGCGCCAGCAGCTCATCAAACGCAGGGAACACTGAAGCTTTCTTT. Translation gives CASSSSNAGNTEAFF.

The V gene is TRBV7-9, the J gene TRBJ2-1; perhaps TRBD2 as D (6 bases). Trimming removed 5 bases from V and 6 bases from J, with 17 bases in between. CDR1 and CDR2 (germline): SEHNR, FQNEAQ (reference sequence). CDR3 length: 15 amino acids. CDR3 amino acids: CASSPAGPPGNEQFF. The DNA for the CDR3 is TGTGCCAGCAGCCCCGCGGGACCCCCGGGCAATGAGCAGTTCTTC.

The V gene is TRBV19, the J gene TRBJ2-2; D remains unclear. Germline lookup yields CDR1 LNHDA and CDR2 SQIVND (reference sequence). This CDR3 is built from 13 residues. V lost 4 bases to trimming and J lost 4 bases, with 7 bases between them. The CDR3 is CASSSPGTGELFF. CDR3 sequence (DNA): TGTGCCAGTAGTAGCCCGGGCACCGGGGAGCTGTTTTTT. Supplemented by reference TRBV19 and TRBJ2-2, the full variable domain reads DGGITQSPKYLFRKEGQNVTLSCEQNLNHDAMYWYRQDPGQGLRLIYYSQIVNDFQKGDIAEGYSVSREKKESFPLTVTSAQKNPTAFYLCASSSPGTGELFFGEGSRLTVL.

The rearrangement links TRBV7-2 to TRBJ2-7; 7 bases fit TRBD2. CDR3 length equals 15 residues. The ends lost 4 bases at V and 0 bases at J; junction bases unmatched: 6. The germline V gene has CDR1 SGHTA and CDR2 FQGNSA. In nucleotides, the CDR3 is TGTGCCAGCAGCTACACAGCGGGGTACTCCTACGAGCAGTACTTC. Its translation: CASSYTAGYSYEQYF. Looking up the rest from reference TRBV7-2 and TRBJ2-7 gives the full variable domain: GAGVSQSPSNKVTEKGKDVELRCDPISGHTALYWYRQSLGQGLEFLIYFQGNSAPDKSGLPSDRFSAERTGGSVSTLTIQRTQQEDSAVYLCASSYTAGYSYEQYFGPGTRLTVT.

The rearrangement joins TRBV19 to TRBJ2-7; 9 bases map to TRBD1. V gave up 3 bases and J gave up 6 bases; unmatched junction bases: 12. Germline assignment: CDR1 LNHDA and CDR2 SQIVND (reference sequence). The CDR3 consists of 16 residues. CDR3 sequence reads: CASSIAGQGLSGEQYF. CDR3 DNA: TGTGCCAGTAGTATTGCCGGACAGGGGCTGTCGGGCGAGCAGTACTTC.